This T cell receptor beta chain was obtained from a study of blood T cell repertoires in COVID-19. Across the study: Specimens from acute and convalescent COVID-19 originated in the United States, Italy and Spain. PBMCs, B-cell-depleted T cells, or T cells were the source of the cDNA or gDNA that made up the material.

Germline CDR1 and CDR2: SGHRS and YFSETQ. CDR3 size: 15 residues. J gave up 3 bases and V 5 bases, and 8 bases lay outside the gene matches. In the authors' workflow: For nucleated cells, counts were estimated from reference gene primer amplification. The table came from immunoSEQ multiplex PCR; TCRdb's copy has only in-frame clones and leaves some out. The V and J calls and clone size are taken from that table; D and trimming were inferred from the DNA. Of about 200,000 clones in the sample, roughly 81% were seen once. This TCR derives from a woman older than 75 with acute or convalescent COVID-19. The sequenced sample consisted of peripheral blood. The chain combines TRBV5-1 with TRBJ1-3; TRBD1 matches 7 bases. The CDR3 reads CASRPTGVYGNTIYF. The CDR3 nucleotides are TGCGCCAGCAGACCCACAGGGGTTTATGGAAACACCATATATTTT.